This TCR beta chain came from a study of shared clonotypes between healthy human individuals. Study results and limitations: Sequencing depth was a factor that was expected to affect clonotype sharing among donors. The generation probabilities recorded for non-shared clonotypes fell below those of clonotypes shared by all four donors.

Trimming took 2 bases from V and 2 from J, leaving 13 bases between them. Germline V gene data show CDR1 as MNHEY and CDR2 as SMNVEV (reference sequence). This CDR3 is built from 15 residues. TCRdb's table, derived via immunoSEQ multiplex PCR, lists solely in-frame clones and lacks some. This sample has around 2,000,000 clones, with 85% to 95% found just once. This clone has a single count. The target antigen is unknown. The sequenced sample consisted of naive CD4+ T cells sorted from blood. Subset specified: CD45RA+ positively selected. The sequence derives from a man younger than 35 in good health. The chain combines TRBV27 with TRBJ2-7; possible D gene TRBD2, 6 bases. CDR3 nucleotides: TGTGCCAGCAGTTTAGCTCCAGCGGGTGCCTACGAGCAGTACTTC. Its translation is CASSLAPAGAYEQYF.